The TCR beta chain described here comes from a study of T cell changes during pregnancy in multiple sclerosis. The CDR3 is made up of 14 amino acids. V lost 2 bases, J lost 2 bases, and 8 bases lay in between. Germline lookup yields CDR1 MNHNS and CDR2 SASEGT. Generated by immunoSEQ multiplex PCR, the TCRdb table keeps only in-frame clones and is missing some. The profile shows just under 100,000 clones, over 85% of them singletons. This chain uses TRBV6-1 with TRBJ2-3; D may be TRBD2 (5 bases). The sequencing here drew on peripheral blood, taken after pregnancy. The TCR sequence derives from a female donor with multiple sclerosis, enrolled in a pregnancy study. CDR3 sequence (DNA): TGTGCCAGCAGTGAACTAGCAACCACAGATACGCAGTATTTT. Amino acid sequence: CASSELATTDTQYF.